The entry that follows covers one T cell receptor (beta chain) sequence. The antigen is not known. Sorted-subset replicate PCR reactions were performed with approximately 190 ng DNA, corresponding to tens of thousands of T cell genomes. Method: immunoSEQ multiplex PCR; TCRdb's copy keeps in-frame clones and lacks some. The sample records roughly 1,100,000 clones, approximately 68% being singletons. This CDR3 comprises 15 residues. These data belong to a study of shared clonotypes between healthy human individuals. At the level of the study: Aged 18 to 49, the donors were a couple of women and three men.

Study-wide results and limits: Naive subsets generally exceeded memory subsets in estimated richness.

The sequenced sample was memory CD4+ T cells sorted from blood. Subset denoted: CD45RA-negative fraction. The receptor was derived from a man younger than 35 in good health. V is TRBV21-1 and J is TRBJ2-7; the D call TRBD2 from the table was never checked on the DNA. TRBV21-1 is a pseudogene locus. CDR3 in amino acids: CASTPNSEEFHEQYF. In DNA form, the CDR3 reads TGTGCCAGCACTCCTAATTCAGAGGAGTTCCACGAGCAGTACTTC.